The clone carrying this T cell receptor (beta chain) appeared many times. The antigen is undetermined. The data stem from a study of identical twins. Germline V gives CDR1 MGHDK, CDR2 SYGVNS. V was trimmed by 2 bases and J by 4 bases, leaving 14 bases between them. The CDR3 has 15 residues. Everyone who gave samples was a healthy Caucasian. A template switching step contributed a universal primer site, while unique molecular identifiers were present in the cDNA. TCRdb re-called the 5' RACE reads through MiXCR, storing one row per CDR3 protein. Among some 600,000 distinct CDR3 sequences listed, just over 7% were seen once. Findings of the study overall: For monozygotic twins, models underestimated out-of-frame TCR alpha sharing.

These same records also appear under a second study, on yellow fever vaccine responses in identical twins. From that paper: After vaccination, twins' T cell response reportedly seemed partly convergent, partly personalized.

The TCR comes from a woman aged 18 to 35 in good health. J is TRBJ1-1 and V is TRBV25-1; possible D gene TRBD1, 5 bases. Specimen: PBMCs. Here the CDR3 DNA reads TGTGCCAGCAGTGAACCCTTAGGGGTAGGCACTGAAGCTTTCTTT. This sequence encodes CASSEPLGVGTEAFF.